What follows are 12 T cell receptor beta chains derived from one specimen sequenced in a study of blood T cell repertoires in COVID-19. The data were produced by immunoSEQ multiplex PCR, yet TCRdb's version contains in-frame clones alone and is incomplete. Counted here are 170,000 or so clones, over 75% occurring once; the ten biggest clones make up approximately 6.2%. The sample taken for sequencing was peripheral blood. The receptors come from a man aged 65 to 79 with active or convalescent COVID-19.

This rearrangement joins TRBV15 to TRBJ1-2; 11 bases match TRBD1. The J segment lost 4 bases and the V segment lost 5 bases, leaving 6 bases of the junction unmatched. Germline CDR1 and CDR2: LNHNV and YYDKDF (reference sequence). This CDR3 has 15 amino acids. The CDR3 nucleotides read TGTGCCACCAGCGGCGGACAGGGGGCGGGCTATGGCTACACCTTC. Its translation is CATSGGQGAGYGYTF.

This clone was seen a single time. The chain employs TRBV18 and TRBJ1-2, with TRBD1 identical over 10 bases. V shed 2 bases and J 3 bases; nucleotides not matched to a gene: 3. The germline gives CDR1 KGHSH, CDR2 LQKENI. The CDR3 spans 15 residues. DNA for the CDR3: TGTGCCAGCTCACCAGACAGGGGGCTAGACTATGGCTACACCTTC. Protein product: CASSPDRGLDYGYTF.

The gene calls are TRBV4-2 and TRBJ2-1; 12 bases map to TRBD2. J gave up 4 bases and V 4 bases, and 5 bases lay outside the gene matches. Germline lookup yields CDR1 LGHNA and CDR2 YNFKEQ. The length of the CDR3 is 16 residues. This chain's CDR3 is CASSPRLAGVYNEQFF. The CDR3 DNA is TGTGCCAGCAGCCCCCGACTAGCGGGAGTGTACAATGAGCAGTTCTTC.

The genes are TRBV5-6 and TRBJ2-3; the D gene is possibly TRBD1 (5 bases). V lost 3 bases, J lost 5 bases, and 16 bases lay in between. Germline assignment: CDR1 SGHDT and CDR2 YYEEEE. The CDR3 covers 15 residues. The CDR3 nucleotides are TGTGCCAGCAGCTCCCTAAACAAGGGGCTAGATACGCAGTATTTT. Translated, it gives CASSSLNKGLDTQYF.

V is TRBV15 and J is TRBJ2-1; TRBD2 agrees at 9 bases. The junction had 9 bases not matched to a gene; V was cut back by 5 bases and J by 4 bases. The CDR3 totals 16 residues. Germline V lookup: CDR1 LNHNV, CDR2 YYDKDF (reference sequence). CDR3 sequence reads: CATSARSGGFYNEQFF. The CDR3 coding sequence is TGTGCCACCAGCGCGCGCAGCGGGGGGTTTTACAATGAGCAGTTCTTC.

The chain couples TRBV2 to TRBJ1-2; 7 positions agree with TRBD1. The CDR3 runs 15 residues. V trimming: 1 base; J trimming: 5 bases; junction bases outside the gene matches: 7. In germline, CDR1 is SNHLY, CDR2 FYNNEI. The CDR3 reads CASSEGAQGSYGYTF. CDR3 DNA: TGTGCCAGCAGTGAAGGAGCACAGGGGAGTTATGGCTACACCTTC.

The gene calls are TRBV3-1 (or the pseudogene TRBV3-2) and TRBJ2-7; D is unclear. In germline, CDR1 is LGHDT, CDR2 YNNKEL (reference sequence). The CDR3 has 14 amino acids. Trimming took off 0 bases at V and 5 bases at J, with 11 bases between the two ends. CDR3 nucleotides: TGTGCCAGCAGCCAAGATCTTGGTAGCAACGAGCAGTACTTC. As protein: CASSQDLGSNEQYF.

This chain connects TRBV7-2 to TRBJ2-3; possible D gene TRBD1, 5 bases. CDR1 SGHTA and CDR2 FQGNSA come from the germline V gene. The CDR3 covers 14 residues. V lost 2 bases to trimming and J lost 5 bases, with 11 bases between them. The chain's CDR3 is CASSLQGAGDTQYF. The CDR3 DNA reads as TGTGCCAGCAGCTTACAAGGGGCAGGAGATACGCAGTATTTT.

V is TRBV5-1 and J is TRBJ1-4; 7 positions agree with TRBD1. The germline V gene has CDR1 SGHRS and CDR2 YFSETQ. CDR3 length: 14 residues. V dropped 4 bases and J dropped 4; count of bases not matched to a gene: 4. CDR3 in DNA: TGCGCCAGCAGCCCGGGACAGAGTAATGAAAAACTGTTTTTT. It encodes CASSPGQSNEKLFF.

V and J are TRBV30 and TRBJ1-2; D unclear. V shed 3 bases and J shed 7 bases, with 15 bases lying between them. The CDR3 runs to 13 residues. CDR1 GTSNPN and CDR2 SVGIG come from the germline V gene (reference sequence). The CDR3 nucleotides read TGTGCCTGGAGAAAACCTGGCGCTAGTGGCTACACCTTC. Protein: CAWRKPGASGYTF.

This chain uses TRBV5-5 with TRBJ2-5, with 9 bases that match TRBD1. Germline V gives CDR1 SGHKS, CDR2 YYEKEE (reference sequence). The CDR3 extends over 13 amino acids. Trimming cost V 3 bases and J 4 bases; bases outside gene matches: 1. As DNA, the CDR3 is TGTGCCAGCAGCTGGACAGGGGTAGAGACCCAGTACTTC. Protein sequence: CASSWTGVETQYF.

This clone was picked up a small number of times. The CDR3 region is CASSTGSRGRRSDNEQFF. Written as DNA, the CDR3 is TGTGCCAGCAGCACAGGCTCTCGCGGGAGGAGGTCGGACAATGAGCAGTTCTTC. The chain recombines TRBV7-8 with TRBJ2-1; 8 positions match TRBD2. The V gene end was trimmed by 5 bases and the J gene end by 5 bases; junction bases not matched to a gene: 17. Looked up from germline, CDR1 is SGHVS and CDR2 is FQNEAQ. The CDR3 runs 18 residues.